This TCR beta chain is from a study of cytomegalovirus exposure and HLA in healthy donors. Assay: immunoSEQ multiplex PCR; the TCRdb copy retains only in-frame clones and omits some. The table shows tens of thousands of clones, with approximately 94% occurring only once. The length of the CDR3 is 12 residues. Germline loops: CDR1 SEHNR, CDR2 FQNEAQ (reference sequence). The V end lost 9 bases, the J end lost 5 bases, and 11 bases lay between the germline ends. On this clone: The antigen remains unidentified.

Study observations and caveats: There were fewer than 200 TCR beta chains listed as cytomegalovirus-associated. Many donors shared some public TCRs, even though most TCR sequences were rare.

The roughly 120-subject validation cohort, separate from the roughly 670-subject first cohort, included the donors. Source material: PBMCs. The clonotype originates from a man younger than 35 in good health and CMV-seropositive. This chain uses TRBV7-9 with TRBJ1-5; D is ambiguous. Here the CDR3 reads CASQNSDQPQHF. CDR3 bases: TGTGCCAGTCAGAATTCTGATCAGCCCCAGCATTTT.